The present T cell receptor beta chain was sequenced within a study of cytomegalovirus exposure and HLA in healthy donors. This clone was found once. The antigen remains undetermined. Likely unrecorded immune exposures existed in these nominally healthy donors. PCR amplification relied on 60 Vbeta primers (plus 13 Jbeta primers). Data came from immunoSEQ multiplex PCR; TCRdb stores just in-frame clones and leaves some out. The sample has roughly 150,000 clones, approximately 81% seen once. Findings and caveats of the study: Earlier analysis yielded a pattern in which most TCR beta V segments were productive about 87% or about 30% of the time. Among TCR sequences, most were rare, though some public TCRs appeared in many donors. In vitro experiments confirmed that a few CMV-associated chains were specific for CMV antigens.

The junction had 6 bases not matched to a gene; V was cut back by 5 bases and J by 6 bases. Looked up from germline, CDR1 is MDHEN and CDR2 is SYDVKM. CDR3 size: 15 residues. Specimen: PBMCs. The sequence derives from a man aged 25 to 40 in good health and CMV-seronegative. The chain is built from TRBV28 and TRBJ2-3; the match to TRBD2 covers 12 bases. This CDR3 is CASSPLAGGLDTQYF. The CDR3 bases are TGTGCCAGCAGTCCGCTAGCGGGAGGGCTTGATACGCAGTATTTT.